This T cell receptor (beta chain) was observed in a study of blood T cells in healthy people across ages. General observations from the study: The unsorted PBMCs prevented any conclusive comparison of naive versus antigen-experienced cells. Roughly linearly, TCR beta diversity per million T cells fell as age increased.

This CDR3 is built from 16 residues. The V and J ends lost 6 bases and 1 base respectively, with 17 bases between them. Germline values: CDR1 SGHVS, CDR2 FQNEAQ. In the case of this clonotype: Antigen unknown.

Around 9.5 milliliters of peripheral blood were drawn from each donor. With a J-beta primer mix and a sample-barcoded 5' primer, a second PCR ran roughly 6 to 12 cycles. TCRdb itself ran the 5' RACE reads through MiXCR, one entry per CDR3 protein. The data contain 780,000 or so distinct CDR3 sequences, 53% of them singletons. This chain connects TRBV7-8 to TRBJ2-3, with D uncertain. The origin of this receptor is a man at least 80 years old in good health. The sequenced sample consisted of blood. The CDR3 region is CASSADLFGGTDTQYF. The CDR3 coding sequence is TGTGCCAGCAGTGCCGACCTATTTGGCGGCACAGATACGCAGTATTTT.